Listed here are 22 T cell receptor beta chains from one sample, sequenced in a study of Tregs in tolerant kidney transplant recipients. Data came from immunoSEQ multiplex PCR; TCRdb stores just in-frame clones and leaves some out. The repertoire consists of 40,000 to 50,000 clones, with 89% occurring once and the leading ten covering roughly 15%. Recipients received nonmyeloablative bone marrow transplants from related graft donors, with transient mixed chimerism. The sample consisted of CD8+ T cells from blood (PBMCs), taken 12 months after the transplant. Receptors originate from a human patient who received a combined kidney and bone marrow transplant. The T cells may come from the graft donor.

This sequence joins TRBV7-2 and TRBJ1-1; TRBD1 aligns across 9 bases. The V and J ends lost 5 bases and 4 bases, in that order; junction bases with no gene match: 8. This CDR3 is built from 15 residues. Germline V lookup: CDR1 SGHTA, CDR2 FQGNSA. The CDR3, as DNA: TGTGCCAGCAGCCAACACCGGGACAGGGTCACTGAAGCTTTCTTT. This translates into CASSQHRDRVTEAFF.

CDR3 residues: CASSMTDTQYF. The CDR3 coding sequence is TGTGCCAGCAGTATGACAGATACGCAGTATTTT. This chain uses TRBV7-9 with TRBJ2-3; no reliable D call. Germline values: CDR1 SEHNR, CDR2 FQNEAQ (reference sequence). CDR3 length equals 11 residues. Trimming removed 6 bases at V and 3 bases at J, with 4 bases between.

V usage is TRBV5-4 and J usage is TRBJ1-2; TRBD1 matches at 7 bases. The CDR3 loop spans 14 amino acids. CDR1 SGHNT and CDR2 YYREEE come from the germline V gene (reference sequence). V trimming: 4 bases; J trimming: 4 bases; junction bases outside the gene matches: 7. As DNA, the CDR3 is TGTGCCAGCAGCCCGAGACAGGGAGGCTATGGCTACACCTTC. This translates into CASSPRQGGYGYTF.

The V gene is TRBV9, the J gene TRBJ2-7; TRBD2 agrees at 8 bases. Germline V gene sequence: CDR1 SGDLS, CDR2 YYNGEE. The J segment lost 6 bases and the V segment lost 5 bases, leaving 13 bases of the junction unmatched. CDR3 length equals 15 residues. Here the CDR3 reads CASSRVAGTSREQYF. The CDR3 DNA sequence: TGTGCCAGCAGTAGGGTAGCGGGGACCTCCCGCGAGCAGTACTTC.

V is TRBV27 and J is TRBJ2-1; 8 nucleotides align to TRBD2. CDR1 and CDR2 from the germline V gene are MNHEY and SMNVEV (reference sequence). The CDR3 runs 17 residues. V lost 0 bases, J lost 1 base, and 5 bases stayed unmatched. CDR3 DNA sequence: TGTGCCAGCAGTTTATCTACTAGCGGCCCTTCCTACAATGAGCAGTTCTTC. Protein sequence: CASSLSTSGPSYNEQFF.

The V and J genes are TRBV4-3 and TRBJ2-1, with D maybe TRBD2 (5 bases). From germline, CDR1 is LGHNA and CDR2 YSLEER. The CDR3 has 13 residues. With 0 bases removed from V and 9 bases from J, the gap between germline ends came to 9 bases. DNA of the CDR3: TGCGCCAGCAGCCAAGATAGAGGGCCTGAGCAGTTCTTC. Its translation is CASSQDRGPEQFF.

This clone was seen a few times. Sequence at one end of the junction differs from germline and may be a read error. The J gene is TRBJ2-7, the V gene TRBV13; 8 positions match TRBD2. This CDR3 has 15 residues. CDR1 and CDR2 (germline): PRHDT, FYEKMQ (reference sequence). Here the CDR3 DNA reads TGTGCCAGCAGCGTAGGCGGGAGGCGGTCCTACGAGCAGTACTTC. Translated, it gives CASSVGGRRSYEQYF.

The chain joins TRBV9 to TRBJ1-3, with a tentative D call TRBD1 (5 bases). V lost 2 bases, J lost 4 bases, and 10 bases lay in between. Germline values: CDR1 SGDLS, CDR2 YYNGEE. The CDR3 sequence is 14 residues long. The CDR3 protein is CASSVGGGGNTIYF. The CDR3 DNA reads as TGTGCCAGCAGCGTGGGGGGAGGAGGAAACACCATATATTTT.

V and J are TRBV9 and TRBJ2-7; 9 bases match TRBD1. The CDR3 spans 16 residues. V shed 2 bases and J 3 bases; nucleotides not matched to a gene: 9. Looked up from germline, CDR1 is SGDLS and CDR2 is YYNGEE. The chain's CDR3 is CASSVSSGQGVYEQYF. CDR3 sequence (DNA): TGTGCCAGCAGCGTCTCCTCGGGACAGGGAGTCTACGAGCAGTACTTC.

The chain has TRBV14 and TRBJ2-7; D not certain. CDR1 is SGHDN, CDR2 FVKESK, per germline. V was cut by 3 bases and J by 4 bases, with 10 bases left in between. The CDR3 length is 13 residues. CDR3 nucleotide sequence: TGTGCCAGCAGCCACCCCCCGAGGTACGAGCAGTACTTC. Its protein is CASSHPPRYEQYF.

The CDR3 DNA is TGTGCCAGCAGTGCCTATTACGGCTACACCTTC. Amino acid sequence: CASSAYYGYTF. This sequence joins TRBV25-1 and TRBJ1-2; the D is unclear. CDR1 and CDR2 from the germline V gene are MGHDK and SYGVNS. Trimming took off 4 bases at V and 8 bases at J, with 8 bases between the two ends. The CDR3 contains 11 residues.

The rearrangement links TRBV5-6 to TRBJ2-1; a possible D gene is TRBD1 (5 bases). The germline V and J ends were trimmed by 3 bases and 7 bases, with 17 bases remaining between them. Germline V gene data show CDR1 as SGHDT and CDR2 as YYEEEE. The CDR3 is 15 amino acids. In DNA form, the CDR3 reads TGTGCCAGCAGCTCCCCAGGGCTCTTGGTGAATGAGCAGTTCTTC. As protein: CASSSPGLLVNEQFF. The full variable domain, rest sourced from reference TRBV5-6 and TRBJ2-1, is DAGVTQSPTHLIKTRGQQVTLRCSPKSGHDTVSWYQQALGQGPQFIFQYYEEEERQRGNFPDRFSGHQFPNYSSELNVNALLLGDSALYLCASSSPGLLVNEQFFGPGTRLTVL.

This clone was counted a single time. This sequence joins TRBV5-4 and TRBJ2-5; 7 bases agree with TRBD1. This CDR3 contains 15 residues. The germline V gene encodes CDR1 SGHNT and CDR2 YYREEE (reference sequence). The trim removed 4 bases at V and 1 base at J, leaving 7 bases unmatched. The CDR3 coding sequence is TGTGCCAGCAGCACCCCGGGACAGACCCAAGAGACCCAGTACTTC. This sequence encodes CASSTPGQTQETQYF.

The V call is TRBV15, the J call TRBJ2-2; D is perhaps TRBD1 (5 bases). The CDR3 has 15 residues. V gave up 5 bases and J gave up 2 bases, with 12 bases separating them. CDR1 and CDR2 from the germline V gene are LNHNV and YYDKDF (reference sequence). The CDR3 here is CATSLGAVNTGELFF. CDR3 nucleotides: TGTGCCACCAGCCTAGGGGCCGTTAACACCGGGGAGCTGTTTTTT.

The chain employs TRBV28 and TRBJ2-3, with 7 bases matching TRBD2. V shed 5 bases, J shed 2 bases, and the junction held 10 bases outside the gene matches. In germline, CDR1 is MDHEN, CDR2 SYDVKM. There are 16 residues in the CDR3. CDR3 protein: CASSTGRDYYTDTQYF. The CDR3 DNA reads as TGTGCCAGCAGTACGGGGCGGGACTACTACACAGATACGCAGTATTTT.

Only one count was recorded for this clone. In nucleotides, the CDR3 is TGTGCCAGCAGCTTATATTCGGGGGACGGCTCCTACAATGAGCAGTTCTTC. It yields the protein CASSLYSGDGSYNEQFF. The chain is built from TRBV7-3 and TRBJ2-1; a possible D gene is TRBD2 (6 bases). With 2 bases removed from V and 0 bases from J, the gap between germline ends came to 14 bases. Per germline, CDR1 SGHTA and CDR2 FQGTGA. The CDR3 covers 17 residues. Based on the CDR3 plus reference TRBV7-3 and TRBJ2-1, the full variable domain is GAGVSQTPSNKVTEKGKYVELRCDPISGHTALYWYRQSLGQGPEFLIYFQGTGAADDSGLPNDRFFAVRPEGSVSTLKIQRTERGDSAVYLCASSLYSGDGSYNEQFFGPGTRLTVL.

The rearrangement uses TRBV4-1 and TRBJ1-5; D not resolved. The CDR3 consists of 18 residues. Germline loops: CDR1 MGHRA, CDR2 YSYEKL. V was clipped by 0 bases and J by 0 bases, with 15 bases between them. The CDR3 DNA is TGCGCCAGCAGCCAAGATGCCCCCGGAGGTCATAGCAATCAGCCCCAGCATTTT. Translated, it gives CASSQDAPGGHSNQPQHF.

The V and J genes are TRBV4-3 and TRBJ1-2; TRBD1 might be the D (5 bases). V was trimmed by 0 bases and J by 0 bases, leaving 17 bases between them. The CDR3 has 18 amino acids. Germline V lookup: CDR1 LGHNA, CDR2 YSLEER. This chain's CDR3 is CASSQDQSGGVPNYGYTF. In DNA form, the CDR3 reads TGCGCCAGCAGCCAAGATCAAAGCGGAGGGGTTCCTAACTATGGCTACACCTTC.

This chain uses TRBV6-5 with TRBJ2-3; the D is unclear. This CDR3 is 14 amino acids long. V lost 2 bases and J 2 bases, leaving 8 bases between the germline ends. Germline V gives CDR1 MNHEY, CDR2 SVGAGI. CDR3 sequence (DNA): TGTGCCAGCAGTTACGGGCAGTTCACAGATACGCAGTATTTT. This gives the protein CASSYGQFTDTQYF.

The chain combines TRBV4-3 with TRBJ2-7; tentatively, D is TRBD1 (6 bases). The CDR3 sequence is 16 residues long. Germline V gives CDR1 LGHNA, CDR2 YSLEER. Trimming cost V 1 base and J 2 bases, with 15 bases left between them. For the CDR3, the DNA is TGCGCCAGCAGCCAAGGAATGGGGGACAATGCCTACGAGCAGTACTTC. Translation: CASSQGMGDNAYEQYF.

The CDR3 reads CASSPSSPEQFF. The CDR3 coding sequence is TGTGCCAGCAGTCCTAGTTCCCCTGAGCAGTTCTTC. The chain joins TRBV27 to TRBJ2-1; D not resolved. V lost 5 bases and J lost 9, with 11 bases in between. Germline assignment: CDR1 MNHEY and CDR2 SMNVEV (reference sequence). The CDR3 length is 12 residues.

V and J are TRBV11-3 and TRBJ2-1; D is uncertain. CDR1 and CDR2 (germline): SGHNT, YENEEA. The ends were cut back, 2 bases at V and 2 bases at J, with 10 bases in the middle. This CDR3 region has 15 residues. The CDR3 reads CASSLHQRAYNEQFF. CDR3 in DNA: TGTGCCAGCAGCTTACACCAGCGAGCCTACAATGAGCAGTTCTTC.